Given below is one TCR beta chain in context. No antigen is known for it. Base qualities are missing; no much larger clone stands one base away. The germline V and J ends show losses of 5 bases and 6 bases respectively, and no gene match explains 12 bases of the junction. CDR1 and CDR2, looked up from the germline V gene (reference sequence), are SEHNR and FQNEAQ. Its CDR3 holds 16 amino acids, cysteine through phenylalanine. The DNA shown is the 48-base CDR3, in frame from base 1. The sample comes from a study of PD-L1 blockade in urothelial cancer (dated by TCRdb to 2016 to 2017). Study-level background: Therapy was started at some point between 2014 and 2016 for all patients, and atezolizumab 1,200 mg was administered intravenously every 3 weeks. Twenty-five of 29 patients were identified as males with urothelial cancer of bladder origin, and a prior smoking history was reported by 18 of 29 patients. An ECOG performance status of 0 or 1 was recorded for the patients, and 0 to 3 prior chemotherapy regimens had been received by the patients. Blood samples were analyzed at 3 weeks after treatment start (second dose) and at 6 weeks after treatment start. Blood samples gave a median of about 150,000 T cells and approximately 80,000 unique TCRs, with a median clonality of approximately 0.08. The study was an exploratory multi-omic analysis of somatic, immune and clinical correlates of response to PD-L1 blockade with atezolizumab in urothelial cancer. Pretreatment tumor samples, along with matched peripheral blood serially collected before and after atezolizumab treatment, were subjected to TCR sequencing. Durable clinical benefit meant progression-free survival longer than 6 months, and TCR features were also tested against progression-free and overall survival. In the same patients who had TCR sequencing, pretreatment tumors also underwent whole exome sequencing and RNA sequencing. Durable clinical benefit was achieved by nine patients and was not achieved by 20 patients. Under 30 patients had pretreatment blood TCR-seq, some 24 had at least one posttreatment blood collection, and some 24 had tumor TCR-seq. What the work shows at the level of the full study, not this receptor alone: Because the sample size was small (n ≈ 30) and many exploratory analyses were performed, the results are intended to be hypothesis-generating. Greater expansion of tumor-associated TCR clones in peripheral blood 3 weeks after the start of treatment was observed in patients with durable benefit (n ≈ 20, p = 0.022). A pretreatment peripheral blood TCR clonality below the median was linked to improved progression-free and overall survival.

A total of some 30 patients with locally advanced or metastatic urothelial carcinoma, treated at Memorial Sloan Kettering on a trial protocol, made up the cohort. Peripheral blood mononuclear cells were collected pretreatment and during treatment, with between 1 and 8 total time points per patient. The Qiagen DNeasy Blood extraction kit was used to purify genomic DNA from total PBMCs and from tumor samples. PBMCs were collected pretreatment and during treatment and were isolated and stored as previously described. Each PCR received spiked-in synthetic TCR analog templates so that absolute template abundance could be estimated from read counts. The immunoSEQ assay used bias-controlled V and J gene primers to amplify TCRbeta CDR3 regions from genomic DNA. Sequencing of rearranged TCRbeta segments was performed at approximately 20X coverage. From the authors' description of their analysis: Clustering was used to correct sequencing errors, and CDR3s were annotated against IMGT to assign V, D and J genes. Downstream analyses used only productive TCRbeta rearrangements and left out out-of-frame or stop-codon sequences. Clonality was calculated as one minus the Shannon entropy normalized by the log of the number of unique productive sequences. Clones differing between time points or between blood and tumor were identified by Fisher's exact test with Benjamini-Hochberg correction at adjusted p below 0.01. TCRdb retrieved this table from immuneACCESS and kept in-frame rearrangements only. Not all clones are present; in checked studies, unresolved V genes account for under half, and no reason is known for the remainder. V, J and clone size are those of that table, while D and trimming were read from the DNA. The table for this sample lists 50,000 or so clones; approximately 75% of them were counted only once. Approximately 4% of the sample is held by the ten biggest clonotypes.

The chain uses TRBV7-9 and TRBJ2-1, with 8 central nucleotides matching TRBD2. The material was PBMCs, obtained around atezolizumab (anti-PD-L1) treatment. This receptor was identified in a man aged 65 to 79 with urothelial cancer. The CDR3 is CASSARSGRGVNEQFF. The nucleotide sequence is given as TGTGCCAGCAGCGCCCGCAGCGGGAGAGGGGTCAATGAGCAGTTCTTC.